One T cell receptor (beta chain) is described in this entry. Its specificity is unknown. Patients chosen for sequencing had shown CD8+CD57+ cell expansion by flow cytometry. The diagnosis in all patients was severe acquired aplastic anemia. At the time of blood sampling, patients had not yet received any therapy. These data originate in a study of CD8+CD57+ T cells in acquired aplastic anemia. Study results and caveats: The study identified about 30 CD8+ CDR3 sequences shared by patients and controls.

CDR3 and TCR beta VDJ profiling relied on genomic DNA as the template. TCRdb reprocessed the reads with MiXCR, giving one entry per CDR3 protein. The data show about 180,000 distinct CDR3 sequences, roughly 50% seen once. CDR1 and CDR2 from the germline V gene are SGHTA and FQGTGA. Trimming removed 5 bases from V and 5 bases from J, with 6 bases in between. The CDR3 contains 12 residues. This TCR derives from a human donor with aplastic anemia. The material sequenced was sorted CD4+, CD8+, or CD8+CD57+ T cells (not recorded which) from PBMCs. This chain uses TRBV7-3 with TRBJ2-2; D is unclear. The CDR3 nucleotides read TGTGCCAGCAGCGTTCATACCGGGGAGCTGTTTTTT. It translates to CASSVHTGELFF.